This T cell receptor (beta chain) was retrieved from a study of blood T cell repertoires in COVID-19. On the study more broadly: T cells, B-cell-depleted T cells, or PBMCs provided the cDNA or gDNA that served as material.

J gave up 3 bases and V 2 bases, and 4 bases lay outside the gene matches. CDR3 length equals 14 residues. Germline V gene lookup returns CDR1 WSHSY and CDR2 SAAADI. Assay used: immunoSEQ multiplex PCR; TCRdb lists only in-frame clones, some missing. This sample has approximately 300,000 clones, with around 84% found just once. Recruits, aged about 18 to 90 years, lived in 24 US areas. In assigning cohorts, the study relied on participant-reported clinical history. The rearrangement links TRBV10-2 to TRBJ2-7; TRBD1 agrees at 7 bases. Sample: PBMCs or T cells enriched from blood (not recorded which). The sequence derives from a man aged 30-40 years who had recovered from COVID-19. CDR3 residues: CASSETGANYEQYF. The CDR3 DNA reads TGCGCCAGCAGTGAGACAGGGGCGAACTACGAGCAGTACTTC.